The rows below give T cell receptor beta chains drawn from one sample of a study of neurological immune-mediated disorders. TCRdb re-called the 5' RACE reads through MiXCR, storing one row per CDR3 protein. The sample holds 65,000 to 95,000 distinct CDR3 sequences; 4.5% to 6.5% are singletons and the top ten take 2% to 2.5%. Sequenced input: PBMCs. The receptors here all came from a woman aged 25 to 39 with multiple sclerosis. Each CDR3 is given with its conserved first and last residue. Expanded clones are given a class, and other clones once, few, many or no size at all.

j_gene: TRBJ2-1
v_gene: TRBV28
abundance: many
CDR3aa: CASSLEIPLFVGQHEQFF

j_gene: TRBJ1-5
v_gene: TRBV20-1
abundance: many
CDR3aa: CSASQEQPQHF

j_gene: TRBJ2-2
v_gene: TRBV12-3/TRBV12-4
abundance: many
CDR3aa: CASRRTGDRELFF

j_gene: TRBJ1-1
v_gene: TRBV5-1
abundance: -
CDR3aa: CASTYFFEPGQGTTAAFF

j_gene: TRBJ2-1
v_gene: TRBV5-1
abundance: many
CDR3aa: CASRRQGTSYNEQFF

j_gene: TRBJ2-3
v_gene: TRBV7-2
abundance: many
CDR3aa: CASSRTSSITDTQYF

j_gene: TRBJ1-2
v_gene: TRBV20-1
abundance: many
CDR3aa: CSARTPNGLGGVSGYTF

j_gene: TRBJ2-7
v_gene: TRBV5-1
abundance: many
CDR3aa: CASSLIRGGEDEQYF

j_gene: TRBJ2-1
v_gene: TRBV27
abundance: -
CDR3aa: CASSEREGGNEQFF

j_gene: TRBJ2-5
v_gene: TRBV10-1
abundance: many
CDR3aa: CASSELAGVSETQYF

j_gene: TRBJ1-2
v_gene: TRBV4-1
abundance: many
CDR3aa: CASSQDYVDSDYGYTF

j_gene: TRBJ1-5
v_gene: TRBV12-5
abundance: -
CDR3aa: CASGEDSPQAGAQHF